Following are 3 T cell receptor beta chains from one sample sequenced in a study of T cells after yellow fever vaccination. Via MiXCR, TCRdb re-called the 5' RACE reads, giving one row per CDR3 protein. The sample records 200,000 to 300,000 distinct CDR3 sequences, 6.9% being singletons. The input for sequencing was CD4+ T cells sorted from PBMCs, taken 15 days after the yellow fever booster vaccination. The receptors derive from a man younger than 45 who received the YFV17D yellow fever vaccine.

The rearrangement uses TRBV5-5 and TRBJ2-7; 8 bases agree with TRBD1. The V and J ends lost 2 bases and 7 bases, in that order; junction bases with no gene match: 11. This CDR3 comprises 15 residues. Germline values: CDR1 SGHKS, CDR2 YYEKEE (reference sequence). The CDR3 sequence is CASSLVGQGTGEQYF. The CDR3 DNA is TGTGCCAGCAGCTTAGTAGGACAGGGAACGGGGGAGCAGTACTTC. The entire variable domain, with the rest obtained from reference TRBV5-5 and TRBJ2-7, is as follows: DAGVTQSPTHLIKTRGQQVTLRCSPISGHKSVSWYQQVLGQGPQFIFQYYEKEERGRGNFPDRFSARQFPNYSSELNVNALLLGDSALYLCASSLVGQGTGEQYFGPGTRLTVT.

A few counts support this clonotype. The V gene is TRBV9, the J gene TRBJ2-1, with D hard to call. The germline V gene has CDR1 SGDLS and CDR2 YYNGEE. The V gene lost 4 bases and the J gene lost 5 bases, with 13 bases spanning the gap. The CDR3 loop spans 14 amino acids. The CDR3 reads CASSKLDGHNEQFF. In nucleotides, the CDR3 is TGTGCCAGCAGCAAATTGGACGGGCACAATGAGCAGTTCTTC.

This clonotype turned up a few times. The J gene is TRBJ2-1, the V gene TRBV7-3; perhaps TRBD1 as D (5 bases). The CDR3 extends over 14 amino acids. Per germline, CDR1 SGHTA and CDR2 FQGTGA. V gave up 1 base and J gave up 6 bases, with 10 bases separating them. This chain's CDR3 is CASSLRATVNEQFF. CDR3 DNA: TGTGCCAGCAGCTTAAGAGCGACAGTCAATGAGCAGTTCTTC. The full variable domain, in which reference TRBV7-3 and TRBJ2-1 provide the parts outside the CDR3, is GAGVSQTPSNKVTEKGKYVELRCDPISGHTALYWYRQSLGQGPEFLIYFQGTGAADDSGLPNDRFFAVRPEGSVSTLKIQRTERGDSAVYLCASSLRATVNEQFFGPGTRLTVL.